Listed below are T cell receptor beta chains from one sample, sequenced in a study of shared clonotypes between healthy human individuals. The method was immunoSEQ multiplex PCR; TCRdb's version includes in-frame clones alone and lacks a portion of them. The data show 2 million or so clones, about 94% seen once. The sequencing input was naive CD8+ T cells sorted from blood. The receptors stem from a man aged 18-30 years in good health. The CDR3 runs from the conserved cysteine through the conserved F or W. The D gene is left open where the match is weak. Clone sizes are given selectively: once, few, many, or a class where the clone is expanded.

>TRBV5-1|TRBJ2-7|.|.
TGCGCCAGCAGCTTGTCCAATCCCTACGAGCAGTACTTC
CASSLSNPYEQYF
>TRBV15|TRBJ1-1|.|TRBD1
TGTGCCACCGTACCGTCGACAGGGTTGAACACTGAAGCTTTCTTT
CATVPSTGLNTEAFF
>TRBV7-5|TRBJ2-1|.|.
TGTGCCAGAAGCTTAAGGTCGCGGATGTTAGCGGGAGAGGATGAGCAGTTCTTC
CARSLRSRMLAGEDEQFF
>TRBV15|TRBJ2-7|.|.
TGTGCCACCAGCAGAGATAGGACCCCGTCTGGCGAGCAGTACTTC
CATSRDRTPSGEQYF
>TRBV7-9|TRBJ2-3|once|.
TGTGCCAGCTCAGATGGGGCTAGCACAGATACGCAGTATTTT
CASSDGASTDTQYF
>TRBV6-5|TRBJ2-7|.|.
TGTGCCAGCAGTTACGGGGCAGGGCTCGGATACGAGCAGTACTTC
CASSYGAGLGYEQYF
>TRBV29-1|TRBJ2-7|.|.
TGCAGCGTTGTATGGGGTCCTACCTACGAGCAGTACTTC
CSVVWGPTYEQYF
>TRBV19|TRBJ1-2|once|.
TGTGCTAGCGGCTATGGCTACACCTTC
CASGYGYTF
>TRBV27|TRBJ2-7|.|TRBD1
TGTGCCAGCAGTTTACCAGGACAGGGGGCGGACGAGCAGTACTTC
CASSLPGQGADEQYF
>TRBV7-9|TRBJ2-3|once|.
TGTGCCAGCAGCTCAGGCTTAGGGGGCACAGATACGCAGTATTTT
CASSSGLGGTDTQYF
>TRBV7-9|TRBJ2-1|.|.
TGTGCCAGCAGCTTAGGGAGGGAAGAGCAGTTCTTC
CASSLGREEQFF
>TRBV6-5|TRBJ2-1|.|TRBD2
TGTGCCAGCGGACTAGACTCCTACAATGAGCAGTTCTTC
CASGLDSYNEQFF
>TRBV10-3|TRBJ2-7|.|.
TGTGCCATCAGTGAGTCGCGGGAAATCTACGAGCAGTACTTC
CAISESREIYEQYF
>TRBV5-4|TRBJ2-7|.|.
TGTGCCAGCACCTTCAATGGGGGCCGGTACGAGCAGTACTTC
CASTFNGGRYEQYF
>TRBV7-6|TRBJ1-1|.|.
TGTGCCAGCAGCGACCGAACAGGAAGGAACACTGAAGCTTTCTTT
CASSDRTGRNTEAFF
>TRBV1|TRBJ2-1|once|.
TGCACCAGCAGCCAATGGGACTACCTAAATGAGCAGTTCTTC
CTSSQWDYLNEQFF
>TRBV9|TRBJ1-2|.|.
TGTGCCAGCAGCGGGGACGAGGCCTATGGCTACACCTTC
CASSGDEAYGYTF
>TRBV7-6|TRBJ2-1|.|.
TGTGCCAGCCGGCCAGGGGTCTACAATGAGCAGTTCTTC
CASRPGVYNEQFF